This entry is about one T cell receptor beta chain. Its specificity is not known. The source of the sample is a study of beta chain features in type 1 diabetes. Study conclusions and caveats: In every one of the four CD4+ subsets, TCRB CDR3s were moderately but significantly shorter in Type 1 diabetes patients.

CDR3 size: 15 residues. The germline V and J ends were trimmed by 3 bases and 3 bases, with 12 bases remaining between them. Germline CDR1 is MDHEN and CDR2 is SYDVKM. The study reverse transcribed the entire isolated RNA, so it sequenced expressed TCRB transcripts. Produced via immunoSEQ multiplex PCR; TCRdb's table is partial and in-frame only. In the table there are 550,000 to 850,000 clones, around an eighth of which are singletons. V gene TRBV28 combines with J gene TRBJ1-3; D gene unclear. The TCR originated in a man aged 18 to 30 with type 1 diabetes. Sequencing was done on a sample of naive CD4+ T cells from blood. The CDR3 DNA is TGTGCCAGCAGTTTTGGGCAGTTTGTTGGAAACACCATATATTTT. This sequence encodes CASSFGQFVGNTIYF.